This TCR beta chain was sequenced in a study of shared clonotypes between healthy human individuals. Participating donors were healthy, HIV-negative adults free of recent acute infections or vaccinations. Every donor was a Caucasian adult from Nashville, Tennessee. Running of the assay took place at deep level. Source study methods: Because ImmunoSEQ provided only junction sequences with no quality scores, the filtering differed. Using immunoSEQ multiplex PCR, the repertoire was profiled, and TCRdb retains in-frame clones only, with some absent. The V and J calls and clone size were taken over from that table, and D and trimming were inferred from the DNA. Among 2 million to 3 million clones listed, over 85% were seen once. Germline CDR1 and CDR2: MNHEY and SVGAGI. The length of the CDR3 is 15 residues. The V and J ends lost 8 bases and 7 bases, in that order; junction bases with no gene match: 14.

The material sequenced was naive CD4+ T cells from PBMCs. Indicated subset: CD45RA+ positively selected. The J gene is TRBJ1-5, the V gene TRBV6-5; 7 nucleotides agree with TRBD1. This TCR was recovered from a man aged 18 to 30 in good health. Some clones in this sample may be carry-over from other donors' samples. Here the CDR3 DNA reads TGTGCCAGCGCTTTGACGACAGGGAACAGGCAGCCCCAGCATTTT. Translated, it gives CASALTTGNRQPQHF.